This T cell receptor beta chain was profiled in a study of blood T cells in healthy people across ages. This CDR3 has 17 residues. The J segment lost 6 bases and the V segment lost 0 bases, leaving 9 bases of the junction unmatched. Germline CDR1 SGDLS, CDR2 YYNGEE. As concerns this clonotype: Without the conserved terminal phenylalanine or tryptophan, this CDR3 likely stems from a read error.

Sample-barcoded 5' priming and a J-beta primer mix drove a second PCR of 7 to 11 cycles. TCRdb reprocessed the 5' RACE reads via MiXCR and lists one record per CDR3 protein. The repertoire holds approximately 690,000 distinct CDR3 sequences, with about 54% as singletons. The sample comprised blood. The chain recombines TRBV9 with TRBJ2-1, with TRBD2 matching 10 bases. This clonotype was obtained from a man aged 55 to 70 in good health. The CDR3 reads CASSVASGGLGLNEQFL. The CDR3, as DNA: TGTGCCAGCAGCGTAGCTAGCGGGGGTCTTGGCCTCAATGAGCAGTTCTTA.